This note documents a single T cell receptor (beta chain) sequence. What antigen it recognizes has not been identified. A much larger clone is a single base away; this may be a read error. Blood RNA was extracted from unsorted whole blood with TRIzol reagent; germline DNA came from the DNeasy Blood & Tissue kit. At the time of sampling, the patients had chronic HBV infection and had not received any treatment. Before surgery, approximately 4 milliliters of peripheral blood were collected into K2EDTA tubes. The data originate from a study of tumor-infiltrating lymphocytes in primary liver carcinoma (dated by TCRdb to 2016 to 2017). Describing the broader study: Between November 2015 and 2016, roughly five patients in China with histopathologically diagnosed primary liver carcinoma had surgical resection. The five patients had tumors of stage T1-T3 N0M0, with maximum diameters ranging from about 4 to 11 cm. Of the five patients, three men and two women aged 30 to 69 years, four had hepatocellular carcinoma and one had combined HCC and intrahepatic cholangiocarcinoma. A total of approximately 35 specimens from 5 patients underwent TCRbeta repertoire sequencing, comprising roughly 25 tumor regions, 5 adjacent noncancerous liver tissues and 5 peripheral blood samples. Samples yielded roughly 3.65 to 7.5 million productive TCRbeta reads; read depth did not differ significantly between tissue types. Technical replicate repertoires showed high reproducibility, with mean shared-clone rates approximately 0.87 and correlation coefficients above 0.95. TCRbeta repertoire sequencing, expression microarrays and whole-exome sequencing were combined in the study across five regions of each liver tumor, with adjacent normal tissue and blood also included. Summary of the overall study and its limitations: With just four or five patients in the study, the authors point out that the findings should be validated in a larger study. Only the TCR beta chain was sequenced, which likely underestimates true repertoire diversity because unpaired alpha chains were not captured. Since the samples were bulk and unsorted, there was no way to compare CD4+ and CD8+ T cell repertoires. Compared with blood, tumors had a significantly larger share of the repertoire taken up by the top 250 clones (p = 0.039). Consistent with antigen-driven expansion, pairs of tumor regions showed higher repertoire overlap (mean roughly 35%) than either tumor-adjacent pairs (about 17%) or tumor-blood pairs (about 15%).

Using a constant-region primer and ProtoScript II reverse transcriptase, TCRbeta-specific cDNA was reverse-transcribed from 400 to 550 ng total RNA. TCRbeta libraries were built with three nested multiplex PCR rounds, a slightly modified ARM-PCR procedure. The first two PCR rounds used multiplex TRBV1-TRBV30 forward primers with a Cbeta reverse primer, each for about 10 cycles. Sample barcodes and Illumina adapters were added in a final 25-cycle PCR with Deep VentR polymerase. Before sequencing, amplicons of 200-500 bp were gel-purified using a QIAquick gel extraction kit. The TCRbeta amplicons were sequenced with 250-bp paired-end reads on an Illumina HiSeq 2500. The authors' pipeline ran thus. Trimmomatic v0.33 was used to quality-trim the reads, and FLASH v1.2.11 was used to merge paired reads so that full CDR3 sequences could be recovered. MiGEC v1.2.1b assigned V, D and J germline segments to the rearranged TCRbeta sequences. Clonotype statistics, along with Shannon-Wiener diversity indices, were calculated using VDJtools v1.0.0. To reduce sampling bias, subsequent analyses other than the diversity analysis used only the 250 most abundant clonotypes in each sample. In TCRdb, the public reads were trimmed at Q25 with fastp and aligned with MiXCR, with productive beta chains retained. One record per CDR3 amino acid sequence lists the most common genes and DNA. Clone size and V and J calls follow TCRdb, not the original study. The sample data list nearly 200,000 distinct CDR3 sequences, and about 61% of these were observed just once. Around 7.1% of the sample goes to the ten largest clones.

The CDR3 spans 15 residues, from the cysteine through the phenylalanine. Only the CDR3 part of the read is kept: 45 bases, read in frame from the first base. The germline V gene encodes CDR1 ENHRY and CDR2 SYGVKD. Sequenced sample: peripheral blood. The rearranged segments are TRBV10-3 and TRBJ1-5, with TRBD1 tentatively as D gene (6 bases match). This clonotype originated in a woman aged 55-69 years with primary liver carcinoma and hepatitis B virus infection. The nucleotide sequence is TGTGTCATCAGTGGAACAGGGTCAGGGGATCAGCCCCAGCATTTT. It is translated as CVISGTGSGDQPQHF.